The sequence of this TCR beta chain was determined in a study of shared clonotypes between healthy human individuals. Profiled with immunoSEQ multiplex PCR; TCRdb holds only in-frame clones, not every one. Altogether approximately 980,000 clones are present, roughly 72% being singletons, with the ten largest covering about 1.5%. The CDR3 runs to 13 residues. The V end was cut by 2 bases, the J end by 2 bases, with 8 bases between. CDR1 and CDR2 from the germline V gene are SGHTS and YDEGEE. This clonotype originated in a man in his late teens or twenties in good health. The chain combines TRBV5-8 with TRBJ2-7; D might be TRBD2 (5 bases). Source material: memory CD4+ T cells sorted from blood. Stated subset: CD45RA-negative fraction. CDR3 DNA sequence: TGTGCCAGCAGCTTCGGGGTGACCTACGAGCAGTACTTC. This sequence encodes CASSFGVTYEQYF.